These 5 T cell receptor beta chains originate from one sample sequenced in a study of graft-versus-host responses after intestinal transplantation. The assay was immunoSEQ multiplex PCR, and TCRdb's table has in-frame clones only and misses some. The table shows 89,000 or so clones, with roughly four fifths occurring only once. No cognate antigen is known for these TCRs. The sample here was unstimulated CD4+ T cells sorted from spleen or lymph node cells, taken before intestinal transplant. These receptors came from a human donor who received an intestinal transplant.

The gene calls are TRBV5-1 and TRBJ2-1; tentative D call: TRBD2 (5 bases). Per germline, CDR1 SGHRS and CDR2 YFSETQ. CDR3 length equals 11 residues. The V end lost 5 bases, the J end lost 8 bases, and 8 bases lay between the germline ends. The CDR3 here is CASRERYEQFF. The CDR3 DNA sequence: TGCGCCAGCAGGGAGCGGTATGAGCAGTTCTTC.

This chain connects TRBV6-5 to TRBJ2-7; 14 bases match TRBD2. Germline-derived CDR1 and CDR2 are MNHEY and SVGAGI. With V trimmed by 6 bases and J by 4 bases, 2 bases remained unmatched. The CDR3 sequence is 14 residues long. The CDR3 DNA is TGTGCCAGCAGGAGGACTAGCGGGAGGTACGAGCAGTACTTC. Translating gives CASRRTSGRYEQYF.

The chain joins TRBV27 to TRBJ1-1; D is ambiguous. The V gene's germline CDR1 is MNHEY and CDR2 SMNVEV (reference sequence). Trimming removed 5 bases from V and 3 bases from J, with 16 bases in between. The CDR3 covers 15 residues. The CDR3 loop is CASSRRARSYTEAFF. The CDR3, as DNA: TGTGCCAGCAGTCGGAGGGCGAGGAGCTACACTGAAGCTTTCTTT.

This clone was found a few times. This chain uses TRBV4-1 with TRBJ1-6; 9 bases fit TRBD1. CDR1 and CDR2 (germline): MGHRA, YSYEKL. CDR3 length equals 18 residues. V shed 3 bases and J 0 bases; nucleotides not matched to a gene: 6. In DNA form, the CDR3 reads TGCGCCAGCAGCCACCCCGGGACAGGGTACTCCTATAATTCACCCCTCCACTTT. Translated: CASSHPGTGYSYNSPLHF.

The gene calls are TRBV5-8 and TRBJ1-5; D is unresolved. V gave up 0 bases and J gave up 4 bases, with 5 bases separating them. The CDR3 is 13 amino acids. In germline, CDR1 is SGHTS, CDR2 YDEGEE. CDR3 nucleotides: TGTGCCAGCAGCTTGGTCAGAAATCAGCCCCAGCATTTT. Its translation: CASSLVRNQPQHF.